A selection of T cell receptor beta chains follows, all from one sample in a study of T cells in Graves' hyperthyroidism and ophthalmopathy. Via MiXCR, TCRdb re-called the multiplex PCR reads, giving one row per CDR3 protein. The sample shows about 92,000 distinct CDR3 sequences, roughly 56% of them seen only once. What was sequenced was blood. The source is a woman between 40 and 55 years old with Graves' hyperthyroidism. The CDR3 runs from the conserved cysteine through the conserved F or W. The D gene is left open where the match is weak. Expanded clones get a size class; other rows say once, few or many, or leave the size out.

TGTGCCACCAAAGGACTAGCGGCAAGGACCCAGTACTTC	CATKGLAARTQYF	TRBD2	few	13	TRBV12-3/TRBV12-4	TRBJ2-5
TGCGCCAGCAGCTTGGTGGGGGCGCAGGGCACAGATACGCAGTATTTT	CASSLVGAQGTDTQYF	NA	many	16	TRBV5-1	TRBJ2-3
TGCGCCAGCAGCCCAACCGGGACTAGCGTATTCGGCACAGATACGCAGTATTTT	CASSPTGTSVFGTDTQYF	TRBD2	few	18	TRBV5-1	TRBJ2-3
TGCAGCGTTGATACAGGGGCCTACGAGCAGTACTTC	CSVDTGAYEQYF	TRBD1	many	12	TRBV29-1	TRBJ2-7
TGCAGCGCCGTGTTGGCCAACGTCCTGACTTTC	CSAVLANVLTF	NA	NA	11	TRBV29-1	TRBJ2-6
TGTGCCACCAGTGCAAATGGGGGGTTGACTGAAGCTTTCTTT	CATSANGGLTEAFF	NA	many	14	TRBV24-1	TRBJ1-1
TGTGCTACACAGGGCTTAGGGGAGACCCAGTACTTC	CATQGLGETQYF	NA	NA	12	TRBV25-1	TRBJ2-5
TGTGCCAGCACCCTCGACAGGGTGGGGGCGAGGGCAGCCCAGCATTTT	CASTLDRVGARAAQHF	TRBD1	NA	16	TRBV2	TRBJ1-5
TGTGCCAGCAGCTTAGGCAGGGGGGCTATCAATCAGCCCCAGCATTTT	CASSLGRGAINQPQHF	TRBD1	NA	16	TRBV7-6	TRBJ1-5
TGTGCCAGCAGTGAATATAGCGGGAGGGCCAATGAGCAGTTCTTC	CASSEYSGRANEQFF	TRBD2	NA	15	TRBV25-1	TRBJ2-1
TGCGGAAGTTCGCGCAGCGGGGCGGAGACCCAGTACTTC	CGSSRSGAETQYF	TRBD2	NA	13	TRBV29-1	TRBJ2-5
TGCAGTGCTGGGACAGGGACAGACTACACTAGCTCCTACGAGCAGTACTTC	CSAGTGTDYTSSYEQYF	TRBD1	many	17	TRBV20-1	TRBJ2-7
TGCGCCAGCAGCACCTACAGGGTGGAGACCCAGCATTTT	CASSTYRVETQHF	NA	few	13	TRBV5-1	TRBJ1-5
TGTGCCAGCAGCCAAGCGGACAGGGGGACCGGGGAGACCCAGTACTTC	CASSQADRGTGETQYF	TRBD1	NA	16	TRBV7-9	TRBJ2-5
TGTGCCAGCAGTCCCGGACAGGGAAGGGTCTATGGCTACACCTTC	CASSPGQGRVYGYTF	TRBD1	many	15	TRBV12-3/TRBV12-4	TRBJ1-2
TGTGCCATCAGTGAGTCTACAGGGAAGGACGAGCAGTACTTC	CAISESTGKDEQYF	NA	many	14	TRBV10-3	TRBJ2-7
TGCGCCAGCAGCTTGTGGGGGACAGGGAGGGAATTGAAGAACACTGAAGCTTTCTTT	CASSLWGTGRELKNTEAFF	TRBD1	many	19	TRBV5-1	TRBJ1-1
TGTGCCAGCAGCTTAGCGTCGGAGAACACCGGGGAGCTGTTTTTT	CASSLASENTGELFF	NA	NA	15	TRBV7-4	TRBJ2-2
TGTGCCAGCAGCGGCAACAGCTATGGCTACACCTTC	CASSGNSYGYTF	NA	many	12	TRBV6-5	TRBJ1-2
TGTGCCAGCAGCTTAGTGTGGGCGGGAGCGAATGAGCAGTTCTTC	CASSLVWAGANEQFF	TRBD2	NA	15	TRBV7-8	TRBJ2-1
TGCAGTGCTAGAGATGGCACAGGGGGAGCGGGCACTGAAGCTTTCTTT	CSARDGTGGAGTEAFF	TRBD1	many	16	TRBV20-1	TRBJ1-1
TGTGCCAGTAGTTCCAGGGGGCGCGAGCAGTACTTC	CASSSRGREQYF	TRBD1	NA	12	TRBV19	TRBJ2-7
TGCAGTGCTAGAGATAGGCAGTCATGGATCAGCCGCACAGATACGCAGTATTTT	CSARDRQSWISRTDTQYF	NA	few	18	TRBV20-1	TRBJ2-3
TGTGCCAGCAGTGATTGGGCAGTAGGTCAGCCCCAGCATTTT	CASSDWAVGQPQHF	NA	NA	14	TRBV2	TRBJ1-5
TGCAGCGCTGGGGAGGTGGGCACTGGGGCCAACGTCCTGACTTTC	CSAGEVGTGANVLTF	NA	NA	15	TRBV29-1	TRBJ2-6
TGTGCCAGCAGAAGACTAGCGGGAAGGCGGAAGACCCAGTACTTC	CASRRLAGRRKTQYF	TRBD2	NA	15	TRBV11-2	TRBJ2-5
TGCGCCAGCAGCCAAGCGGACACCCAGGGAGAGCAGTACTTC	CASSQADTQGEQYF	NA	many	14	TRBV4-1	TRBJ2-7
TGTGCCACCTCTCGGACAGGGGTGGAGACCCAGTACTTC	CATSRTGVETQYF	TRBD1	NA	13	TRBV24-1	TRBJ2-5
TGTGCCAGCAGCTTGGGGAGGGGTTCGGTGGCCCAGCATTTT	CASSLGRGSVAQHF	NA	many	14	TRBV7-2	TRBJ1-5
TGTGCCACCAGCCCGCCGACTAGCGGGCTACAAGAGACCCAGTACTTC	CATSPPTSGLQETQYF	TRBD2	NA	16	TRBV15	TRBJ2-5
TGTGCCACCAGCAGAGATCGTGCGGGAGGGCAAGACGAGCATTTT	CATSRDRAGGQDEHF	NA	NA	15	TRBV15	TRBJ1-5
TGTGCCAGCGTGGTTGGGTCCGGCGGGAGCTTCGAGCAGTACTTC	CASVVGSGGSFEQYF	TRBD2	NA	15	TRBV7-2	TRBJ2-7
TGCAGTGCCCACACCGCTCCGGGACAGGGGTACGAGCAGTACTTC	CSAHTAPGQGYEQYF	TRBD1	many	15	TRBV20-1	TRBJ2-7
TGTGCCAGCAGTGGAAACAGGGACACCTACGAGCAGTACTTC	CASSGNRDTYEQYF	NA	NA	14	TRBV2	TRBJ2-7
TGTGCCAGCAGCCAAGATACTAGCGGGAGCGACGAGCGGTACTTC	CASSQDTSGSDERYF	TRBD2	NA	15	TRBV7-2	TRBJ2-7
TGTGCCAGCAGTAACCGGAATGCAGGAAACTATGGCTACACCTTC	CASSNRNAGNYGYTF	NA	many	15	TRBV12-3/TRBV12-4	TRBJ1-2
TGTGCCAGCAGCGCGAGGGGGGTTGGTAACTATGGCTACACCTTC	CASSARGVGNYGYTF	NA	many	15	TRBV9	TRBJ1-2
TGTGCCAGCAGTCCTCAGGGGCCCGGGGGGTGGAACACTGAAGCTTTCTTT	CASSPQGPGGWNTEAFF	NA	NA	17	TRBV11-2	TRBJ1-1
TGTGCCAGCATCCAGGATGTTGCAGATACGCAGTATTTT	CASIQDVADTQYF	NA	NA	13	TRBV2	TRBJ2-3
TGTGCCAGCAGCCAAGATCGGGGGGTGGGAAATCAGCCCCAGCATTTT	CASSQDRGVGNQPQHF	NA	NA	16	TRBV14	TRBJ1-5
TGTGCCAGCAGCTTAACCGGGACAAGGGGCGATGGCTACACCTTC	CASSLTGTRGDGYTF	NA	NA	15	TRBV7-2	TRBJ1-2
TGCAGTTTCGACAGGACTAACACTGAAGCTTTCTTT	CSFDRTNTEAFF	NA	NA	12	TRBV29-1	TRBJ1-1
TGTGCCAGCAGCCTCGGTGGGGGCCCTAACTATGGCTACACCTTC	CASSLGGGPNYGYTF	NA	many	15	TRBV7-9	TRBJ1-2
TGTGCCAGCAGCTCTGGGACAGGGGAGCATGGCTACACCTTC	CASSSGTGEHGYTF	TRBD1	once	14	TRBV7-8	TRBJ1-2
TGCAGCAAGGGGGCTTACTTCTATGGCTACACCTTC	CSKGAYFYGYTF	TRBD1	few	12	TRBV29-1	TRBJ1-2
TGTGCCAGCAGCGGAAGGGGACTAGCGGGAGGGGAGACCCAGTACTTC	CASSGRGLAGGETQYF	TRBD2	once	16	TRBV9	TRBJ2-5
TGCGCCAGCAGCGTCGGACTAGACTACGAGCAGTACTTC	CASSVGLDYEQYF	TRBD2	NA	13	TRBV5-1	TRBJ2-7
TGTGCCAGCAGTTTAAAACAGGACAGTGGCTATGGCTACACCTTC	CASSLKQDSGYGYTF	NA	many	15	TRBV12-3/TRBV12-4	TRBJ1-2
TGTGCCAGCAGCTTATCAGGGGCCAACACCGGGGAGCTGTTTTTT	CASSLSGANTGELFF	NA	many	15	TRBV7-6	TRBJ2-2
TGTGCCAGCAGTTTGAATCCGGGAGTAGCAGATACGCAGTATTTT	CASSLNPGVADTQYF	NA	NA	15	TRBV9	TRBJ2-3
TGTGCCATCAGTGCGGCCCGGGTTAGGGGAAACACCATATATTTT	CAISAARVRGNTIYF	NA	NA	15	TRBV10-3	TRBJ1-3